A selection of T cell receptor beta chains follows, all from one sample in a study of blood T cells in healthy people across ages. TCRdb reprocessed the 5' RACE reads via MiXCR and lists one record per CDR3 protein. There are 600,000 to 850,000 distinct CDR3 sequences in the sample; 43% occur only once, and 20% to 25% lies in the top ten. Sequenced material: blood. The receptors shown here come from a woman aged 60 to 75 in good health. CDR3s include the opening cysteine and the closing phenylalanine or tryptophan. Each record gives: J gene, V gene, clone size, D gene, CDR3 DNA, CDR3 protein. A D gene is named only where the DNA matches it firmly. Clone size is given for some rows only: seen once, a few or many times, or a class if the clone is expanded.

>TRBJ1-5|TRBV13|.|.
TGTGCCAGCAGCTTAGGGCCAATCTATAGCAATCAGCCCCAGCATTTT
CASSLGPIYSNQPQHF
>TRBJ1-5|TRBV18|once|.
TGTGCCAGCTCACCACCGGCAGGGCAAGGTCAGCCCCAGCATTTT
CASSPPAGQGQPQHF
>TRBJ2-6|TRBV9|few|TRBD2
TGTGCCAGCAGTAGCGGGATTGGCCCCTCTGGGGCCAACGTCCTGACTTTC
CASSSGIGPSGANVLTF
>TRBJ2-3|TRBV6-1|few|TRBD1
TGTGCCCTTAGGGGGGGACAGGGCTTCACAGATACGCAGTATTTT
CALRGGQGFTDTQYF
>TRBJ2-5|TRBV5-6|.|TRBD1
TGTGCCAGCACCCTCGGACAGGGGGAAGAGACCCAGTACTTC
CASTLGQGEETQYF
>TRBJ2-1|TRBV29-1|once|TRBD2
TGCAGCGTTGAAGATGGGCTAGCGGGAGGTAACGAGCAGTTCTTC
CSVEDGLAGGNEQFF
>TRBJ2-1|TRBV27|.|TRBD2
TGTGCCAGCAATCAGGGAGGGCCCTTTGGCTACAATGAGCAGTTCTTC
CASNQGGPFGYNEQFF
>TRBJ2-7|TRBV5-1|.|.
TGCGCCGGCAGCCCCGGTCAACCACTGGGCGAGCAGTACTTC
CAGSPGQPLGEQYF
>TRBJ2-3|TRBV2|.|.
TGTGCCAGCAGTGAATTGGCTAGCACAGATACGCAGTATTTT
CASSELASTDTQYF
>TRBJ2-3|TRBV10-3|few|.
TGTGCCATCAGTGAGTCCGAGGATACGCAGTATTTT
CAISESEDTQYF
>TRBJ2-7|TRBV6-1|.|.
TGTGCCAGCACGCGGGCCGGAGACATCCATGAGCAGTACTTC
CASTRAGDIHEQYF
>TRBJ1-3|TRBV15|once|.
TGTGCCACCAGCACAGCACTGAGCTCTGGAAACACCATATATTTT
CATSTALSSGNTIYF
>TRBJ2-3|TRBV15|.|TRBD2
TGTGCCACCAGCAGCCGGACTAGCGGGGGAATTAGCACAGATACGCAGTATTTT
CATSSRTSGGISTDTQYF
>TRBJ2-3|TRBV28|.|TRBD1
TGTGCCAGCGATTTACCGGGACAGGGGTCAGATACGCAGTATTTT
CASDLPGQGSDTQYF
>TRBJ1-2|TRBV6-1|.|.
TGTGCCGGACAAGGGACGTCCTTGGCGAACTATGGCTACACCTTC
CAGQGTSLANYGYTF
>TRBJ2-4|TRBV20-1|once|.
TGCAGTGCTAGGGACACCTTAGGGCCTTTAGCCAAAAACATTCAGTACTTC
CSARDTLGPLAKNIQYF
>TRBJ2-5|TRBV7-2|.|.
TGTGCCAGCAGCTTGGGTCTGTTAGAGACCCAGTACTTC
CASSLGLLETQYF
>TRBJ2-7|TRBV18|.|TRBD1
TGTGCCAGCTCACCACCGGGACAGGGGTTTTGCGGCGAGCAGTACTTC
CASSPPGQGFCGEQYF
>TRBJ2-5|TRBV29-1|.|.
TGCAGCGTTGAAGCGCAGGGGAAGCGGCAGTACTTC
CSVEAQGKRQYF
>TRBJ1-2|TRBV5-4|few|TRBD1
TGTGCCAGCAGCCTCCCGGCACAGGGGGGATATGGCTACACCTTC
CASSLPAQGGYGYTF
>TRBJ2-3|TRBV7-3|few|TRBD2
TGTGCCAGCAGCCCTACTAGCGGGGGAAGGTCAGATACGCAGTATTTT
CASSPTSGGRSDTQYF
>TRBJ2-2|TRBV9|.|TRBD1
TGTGCCAGCAGCGAGGGACAGGCGCCGATCACCGGGGAGCTGTTTTTT
CASSEGQAPITGELFF
>TRBJ2-3|TRBV6-5|.|.
TGTGCCAGCAGTTACTCATATACGCAGTATTTT
CASSYSYTQYF
>TRBJ1-1|TRBV21-1|.|.
TGTGCCAGCAGCAAAGAAGAGGTAGGGGGCGAAAAGGACACTGAAGCTTTCTTT
CASSKEEVGGEKDTEAFF
>TRBJ2-7|TRBV6-5|many|.
TGTGCCAGCAGGGGACTTGCTACCTACGAGCAGTACTTC
CASRGLATYEQYF
>TRBJ2-3|TRBV15|.|.
TGTGCCACCAGCTCGATTAGCACAGGTACGCAGTATTTT
CATSSISTGTQYF
>TRBJ2-3|TRBV19|.|TRBD2
TGTGCCAGTAGCCGCGCGGGAGTGGAGATCACAGATACGCAGTATTTT
CASSRAGVEITDTQYF
>TRBJ1-1|TRBV5-1|.|.
TGCGCCAGCGGCCCCGGGACGGGGAACACTGAAGCTTTCTTT
CASGPGTGNTEAFF
>TRBJ2-3|TRBV7-9|.|TRBD2
TGTGCCAGCAGCTTTGCGGGAGGGCCGGACACAGATACGCAGTATTTT
CASSFAGGPDTDTQYF
>TRBJ1-3|TRBV14|.|.
TGTGCCAGCAGCCAAGTTGGAAACACCATATATTTT
CASSQVGNTIYF
>TRBJ2-1|TRBV28|few|.
TGTGCCAGCAGCCCCGGGGGGCGCGGGAATGAGCAGTTCTTC
CASSPGGRGNEQFF
>TRBJ2-5|TRBV20-1|.|TRBD1
TGCAGTGCTAGAGCCTTGGACAGGGCCTACAACAATGAGCAGTACTTC
CSARALDRAYNNEQYF
>TRBJ2-3|TRBV20-1|.|.
TGCAGTGCTCCTCCCCTAGGGCTAACAGATACGCAGTATTTT
CSAPPLGLTDTQYF
>TRBJ1-1|TRBV20-1|few|.
TGCAGTGCTAGAGGGCAGATGAACACTGAAGCTTTCTTT
CSARGQMNTEAFF
>TRBJ1-4|TRBV3-1|few|.
TGTGCCAGCAGCCAAAATGGTAATGAAAAACTGTTTTTT
CASSQNGNEKLFF
>TRBJ2-5|TRBV7-9|few|.
TGTGCCAGCAGCTTAGAGGTAGGGATCCAAGAGACCCAGTACTTC
CASSLEVGIQETQYF
>TRBJ2-3|TRBV11-2|many|TRBD1
TGTGCCAGCAGCTCTTCGGACAGGGCTAGGGCAGATACGCAGTATTTT
CASSSSDRARADTQYF
>TRBJ2-1|TRBV6-6|.|TRBD1
TGTGCCAGCAGTTCTCCGGGACAGGGTTTCAATGAGCAGTTCTTC
CASSSPGQGFNEQFF
>TRBJ2-7|TRBV9|.|TRBD1
TGTGCCAGCAGCGGCGACAGGGGAGGTGGCTACGAGCAGTACTTC
CASSGDRGGGYEQYF
>TRBJ1-2|TRBV6-6|.|.
TGTGCCAGCAGTTACTCCCAGGGGATGGGGGGCTACACCTTC
CASSYSQGMGGYTF
>TRBJ2-4|TRBV5-1|.|TRBD2
TGCGCCAGCATCCCCACTAGCGGGATGACAGTAGCCAAAAACATTCAGTACTTC
CASIPTSGMTVAKNIQYF
>TRBJ2-7|TRBV12-3/TRBV12-4|many|TRBD1
TGTGCCAGCACACAGGGGGCGATTTACGAGCAGTACTTC
CASTQGAIYEQYF
>TRBJ1-6|TRBV30|many|.
TGTGCCTGGAGGGCGAAGGAAGTTCCACCCCTCCACTTT
CAWRAKEVPPLHF
>TRBJ2-1|TRBV6-5|many|TRBD2
TGTGCCAGCAGAGGCGGGACTATCAACAATGAGCAGTTCTTC
CASRGGTINNEQFF
>TRBJ1-2|TRBV7-9|few|TRBD1
TGTGCCAGCACCTTGGGACAGTATAACTATGGCTACACCTTC
CASTLGQYNYGYTF
>TRBJ1-2|TRBV10-3|few|.
TGTGCCATCAGTGAGTCGGAAGGGGCATCAATTGGCTACACCTTC
CAISESEGASIGYTF
>TRBJ1-5|TRBV7-6|once|.
TGTGCCAGCAGCTTAGTACGGGGGTTGGGTCAGCCCCAGCATTTT
CASSLVRGLGQPQHF
>TRBJ2-7|TRBV29-1|many|.
TGCAGCGTTGGAAAGGGCTCCTACGAGCAGTACTTC
CSVGKGSYEQYF